Shown below are 20 T cell receptor beta chains from a single sample sequenced in a study of T cells in Graves' hyperthyroidism and ophthalmopathy. Amplified TCR beta CDR3 regions derived from RNA transcripts. The primer set for the first-round RT-PCR of the TCR CDR3 was HTBI. TCRdb re-called the multiplex PCR reads with MiXCR, one entry per CDR3 protein. Here the sample spans approximately 640,000 distinct CDR3 sequences, around a sixth being singletons. Sequenced: blood. The receptors here all came from a man aged 45 to 65 with Graves' hyperthyroidism.

Written as DNA, the CDR3 is TGTGCCAGCAGTTGGGGGGAGAACACCGGGGAGCTGTTTTTT. It yields the protein CASSWGENTGELFF. The gene calls are TRBV27 and TRBJ2-2; maybe TRBD2 (6 bases). Germline V lookup: CDR1 MNHEY, CDR2 SMNVEV (reference sequence). With 4 bases removed from V and 1 base from J, the gap between germline ends came to 7 bases. The CDR3 sequence is 14 residues long.

This clonotype was counted between two and nine times. The chain uses TRBV20-1 and TRBJ1-2; D uncertain. The CDR3 loop spans 15 amino acids. Per germline, CDR1 DFQATT and CDR2 SNEGSKA (reference sequence). V was pared by 0 bases and J by 0 bases, with 11 bases between. The CDR3 region is CSARDFDAANYGYTF. CDR3 nucleotides: TGCAGTGCTAGAGATTTCGACGCCGCTAACTATGGCTACACCTTC.

This sequence joins TRBV6-1 and TRBJ2-5, with TRBD1 matching over 7 bases. The CDR3 length is 15 residues. From germline, CDR1 is MNHNS and CDR2 SASEGT. V trimming: 6 bases; J trimming: 1 base; junction bases outside the gene matches: 8. CDR3 protein: CASREKQGFQETQYF. The CDR3 DNA reads as TGTGCCAGCAGAGAGAAACAGGGGTTCCAAGAGACCCAGTACTTC.

This chain uses TRBV18 with TRBJ2-4, with 7 nucleotides matching TRBD2. This CDR3 region has 16 residues. Germline-derived CDR1 and CDR2 are KGHSH and LQKENI. The V gene end was trimmed by 2 bases and the J gene end by 3 bases; junction bases not matched to a gene: 7. CDR3 protein: CASSPGRALGKNIQYF. Here the CDR3 DNA reads TGTGCCAGCTCACCAGGGAGGGCTCTTGGCAAAAACATTCAGTACTTC.

This clonotype appeared many times. The chain uses TRBV20-1 and TRBJ2-1; the D is unclear. The CDR3 consists of 15 residues. Germline-derived CDR1 and CDR2 are DFQATT and SNEGSKA (reference sequence). Trimming stripped 0 bases from V and 4 bases from J, with 13 bases between. CDR3 amino acids: CSARDGVEGYNEQFF. Written as DNA, the CDR3 is TGCAGTGCTAGAGATGGAGTAGAAGGATACAATGAGCAGTTCTTC.

This clonotype was recorded a few times. This chain links TRBV6-2 or TRBV6-3 with TRBJ1-4; D remains ambiguous. This CDR3 comprises 17 residues. V was pared by 1 base and J by 3 bases, with 15 bases between. Germline values: CDR1 MNHEY, CDR2 SVGEGT. CDR3 coding DNA: TGTGCCAGCAGTTACTTTCGGAGCGATACAGCTAATGAAAAACTGTTTTTT. This translates into CASSYFRSDTANEKLFF.

This clonotype was counted ten times or more. J is TRBJ2-7 and V is TRBV7-9; a weak D match, TRBD1 (5 bases). V was clipped by 4 bases and J by 0 bases, with 10 bases between them. This CDR3 spans 14 amino acids. Germline assignment: CDR1 SEHNR and CDR2 FQNEAQ (reference sequence). The DNA for the CDR3 is TGTGCCAGCAGCTCTATTAGGGGCTCCTACGAGCAGTACTTC. Its translation is CASSSIRGSYEQYF.

The V call is TRBV6-2 or TRBV6-3, the J call TRBJ1-1, with D unresolved. The CDR3 is made up of 12 amino acids. With 6 bases removed from V and 6 bases from J, the gap between germline ends came to 11 bases. Germline V gene sequence: CDR1 MNHEY, CDR2 SVGEGT. The CDR3 region has the DNA TGTGCCAGCAGAAGTATCGGACCTGAAGCTTTCTTT. It encodes CASRSIGPEAFF.

This clonotype was detected many times. The rearrangement uses TRBV2 and TRBJ1-2; no clear D gene. CDR1 SNHLY and CDR2 FYNNEI come from the germline V gene. The CDR3 has 12 residues. V was shortened by 7 bases and J by 3 bases, with 9 bases between the two germline ends. CDR3 nucleotides: TGTGCCAGCACCCCAGGACACTATGGCTACACCTTC. It is translated as CASTPGHYGYTF.

This clonotype has a count of ten or more. The rearrangement joins TRBV10-1 to TRBJ2-1, with 7 bases fitting TRBD2. After removal of 8 bases from V and 4 bases from J, the junction contained 8 bases not matched to a gene. The CDR3 contains 14 residues. Germline V gives CDR1 WNHNN, CDR2 SYGVQD (reference sequence). For the CDR3, the DNA is TGCGCCAGCTCTCCGGGACTACAGTACAATGAGCAGTTCTTC. Protein sequence: CASSPGLQYNEQFF.

This clonotype was counted at least ten times. The chain carries TRBV13 and TRBJ1-2, with D possibly TRBD1 on 5 matching bases. The CDR3 extends over 14 amino acids. The V gene lost 0 bases and the J gene lost 7 bases, with 12 bases spanning the gap. Germline CDR1 and CDR2: PRHDT and FYEKMQ (reference sequence). The CDR3 protein is CASSLGEGFGGYTF. Written as DNA, the CDR3 is TGTGCCAGCAGCTTAGGGGAGGGGTTCGGTGGCTACACCTTC.

This clonotype was seen only a few times. The chain has TRBV6-5 and TRBJ1-3; 7 bases align to TRBD1. Germline assignment: CDR1 MNHEY and CDR2 SVGAGI. The CDR3 sequence is 15 residues long. V dropped 1 base and J dropped 2; count of bases not matched to a gene: 2. The CDR3 nucleotides read TGTGCCAGCAGTTACTTGACAGGGACTGGAAACACCATATATTTT. Translating gives CASSYLTGTGNTIYF.

For this clonotype: This sequence may be a read error, since a much larger clone differs from it by one base. The chain recombines TRBV4-1 with TRBJ1-5; D remains unclear. The CDR3 runs 12 residues. Germline values: CDR1 MGHRA, CDR2 YSYEKL. The DNA of the CDR3 is TGTGCCAGCAGCCAGCGCAATCAGCCCCAGCATTTT. This codes for CASSQRNQPQHF.

This chain joins TRBV24-1 and TRBJ2-1; a weak D match, TRBD2 (6 bases). Germline V lookup: CDR1 KGHDR, CDR2 SFDVKD. The V and J ends lost 3 bases and 0 bases respectively, with 17 bases between them. CDR3 length equals 18 residues. The CDR3 protein is CATSDPRSSDGSYNEQFF. The CDR3 region has the DNA TGTGCCACCAGTGATCCAAGATCTAGCGACGGCTCCTACAATGAGCAGTTCTTC.

This clonotype was recorded a few times. The CDR3 DNA reads TGTGCCAGCAGCTTACAGGGGACTGAGCAGTTCTTC. It is translated as CASSLQGTEQFF. The chain is built from TRBV7-2 and TRBJ2-1; tentative D call: TRBD1 (6 bases). Between the trimmed V and J ends, which lost 2 bases and 9 bases, there was a span of 8 bases. From germline, CDR1 is SGHTA and CDR2 FQGNSA. This CDR3 region has 12 residues.

About this clonotype itself: A much larger clone differs from this one at a single base, so this may be a read error. This rearrangement joins TRBV2 to TRBJ1-5; D uncertain. V shed 0 bases and J shed 5 bases, with 14 bases lying between them. This CDR3 region has 16 residues. CDR1 is SNHLY, CDR2 FYNNEI, per germline. CDR3 loop: CASSEALGVSHQPQHF. The DNA of the CDR3 is TGTGCCAGCAGTGAAGCGCTTGGGGTCAGCCATCAGCCCCAGCATTTT.

This clonotype was seen more than once but under ten times. The chain has TRBV27 and TRBJ2-3; D is uncertain. The ends were cut back, 5 bases at V and 1 base at J, with 7 bases in the middle. Germline-derived CDR1 and CDR2 are MNHEY and SMNVEV (reference sequence). This CDR3 has 13 residues. CDR3 protein: CASSPLRTDTQYF. The CDR3, as DNA: TGTGCCAGCAGTCCCCTCCGCACAGATACGCAGTATTTT.

This clonotype was observed a few times. V usage is TRBV9 and J usage is TRBJ2-1; 7 bases fit TRBD2. With 0 bases clipped from V and 7 bases from J, the junction kept 7 bases outside the gene matches. This CDR3 region has 15 residues. CDR1 SGDLS and CDR2 YYNGEE come from the germline V gene. The CDR3: CASSVAGLAENEQFF. CDR3 coding DNA: TGTGCCAGCAGCGTAGCAGGGCTAGCGGAGAATGAGCAGTTCTTC.

This clonotype was detected many times. V usage is TRBV7-9 and J usage is TRBJ2-1, with 8 bases aligning to TRBD2. The V gene's germline CDR1 is SEHNR and CDR2 FQNEAQ (reference sequence). V lost 5 bases and J lost 5; bases outside the gene matches: 11. The CDR3 covers 16 residues. The CDR3 region has the DNA TGTGCCAGCAGCCACCCCAGAGCGGGAGCAGACAATGAGCAGTTCTTC. Translation: CASSHPRAGADNEQFF.

This clonotype was observed a handful of times. With a much larger clone just one base away, this may be a read error. This chain links TRBV2 with TRBJ1-5, with TRBD1 as a possible D gene (6 bases). The ends were cut back, 8 bases at V and 7 bases at J, with 21 bases in the middle. The CDR3 runs to 15 residues. Germline CDR1 SNHLY, CDR2 FYNNEI. The CDR3: CASRRNTGFGQPQHF. The CDR3 nucleotides read TGTGCCAGCCGTAGAAATACAGGGTTCGGGCAGCCCCAGCATTTT.